This TCR beta chain derives from a study of cytomegalovirus exposure and HLA in healthy donors. The study ran its PCR with 60 Vbeta and 13 Jbeta primers. The repertoire was sequenced with immunoSEQ multiplex PCR; TCRdb's copy has only in-frame clones and lacks some. The repertoire holds about 140,000 clones, about four fifths seen once, with around 2.5% in the top ten. Findings and caveats of the study: Altogether, 170 or so TCR beta chains were recorded as cytomegalovirus-associated. Using a false discovery rate of 0.05, a later analysis showed that approximately 17,000 TCR beta sequences were associated with HLA alleles. A missense variant in DCLRE1C was later tied to TCR beta V- and J-gene trimming. Cytomegalovirus status, reportedly, was diagnosed with high specificity and sensitivity by the classifier.

This CDR3 has 15 residues. CDR1 is SGHAT and CDR2 is FQNNGV in the germline V gene. Trimming removed 0 bases from V and 1 base from J; junction bases left unmatched: 2. As to this clone: Its specificity is unknown.

This receptor was identified in a woman aged 18-35 years in good health and CMV-seropositive. The sequenced sample consisted of PBMCs. V usage is TRBV11-2 and J usage is TRBJ2-5, with TRBD1 identical over 7 bases. The CDR3 DNA reads as TGTGCCAGCAGCTTAGAGACAGGGATCCAAGAGACCCAGTACTTC. As protein: CASSLETGIQETQYF.